The subject of this entry is one T cell receptor (beta chain). This specimen comes from a study of blood T cell repertoires in COVID-19. The CDR3 loop spans 16 amino acids. Trimming took 5 bases from V and 0 from J; bases not matched to a gene: 5. Germline CDR1 reads LNHDA; CDR2 reads SQIVND (reference sequence). Using immunoSEQ multiplex PCR, the repertoire was profiled, and TCRdb retains in-frame clones only, with some absent. The sample includes 90,000 to 120,000 clones, about 88% of them seen just once. The TCR comes from a human donor in a cohort sampled during active COVID-19. The V call is TRBV19, the J call TRBJ2-3, with TRBD2 matching over 10 bases. The sequenced sample was peripheral blood. As DNA, the CDR3 is TGTGCCAGTAGTTTAAGGACTAGCGGAAGCACAGATACGCAGTATTTT. This codes for CASSLRTSGSTDTQYF. The full variable domain, with the rest looked up from reference TRBV19 and TRBJ2-3, is DGGITQSPKYLFRKEGQNVTLSCEQNLNHDAMYWYRQDPGQGLRLIYYSQIVNDFQKGDIAEGYSVSREKKESFPLTVTSAQKNPTAFYLCASSLRTSGSTDTQYFGPGTRLTVL.